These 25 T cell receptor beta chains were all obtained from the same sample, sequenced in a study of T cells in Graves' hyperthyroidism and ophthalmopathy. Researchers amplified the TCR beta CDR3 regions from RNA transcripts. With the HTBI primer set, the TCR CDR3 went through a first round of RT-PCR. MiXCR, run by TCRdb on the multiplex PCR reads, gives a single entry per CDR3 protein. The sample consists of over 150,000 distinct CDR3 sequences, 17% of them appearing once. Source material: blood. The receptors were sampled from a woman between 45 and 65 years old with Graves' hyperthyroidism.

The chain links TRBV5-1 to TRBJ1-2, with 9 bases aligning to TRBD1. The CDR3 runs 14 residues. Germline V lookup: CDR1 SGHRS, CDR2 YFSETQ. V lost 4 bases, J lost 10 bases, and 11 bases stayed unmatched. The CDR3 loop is CASSTKGTGTLYTF. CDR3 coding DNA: TGCGCCAGCAGCACGAAGGGGACAGGGACGCTCTACACCTTC.

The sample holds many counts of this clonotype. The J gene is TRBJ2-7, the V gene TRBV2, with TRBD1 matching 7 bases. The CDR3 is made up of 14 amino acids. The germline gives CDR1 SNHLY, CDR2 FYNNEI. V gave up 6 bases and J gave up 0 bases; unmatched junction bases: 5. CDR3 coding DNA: TGTGCCAGCAGGACAGGGCGAGGCTCCTACGAGCAGTACTTC. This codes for CASRTGRGSYEQYF.

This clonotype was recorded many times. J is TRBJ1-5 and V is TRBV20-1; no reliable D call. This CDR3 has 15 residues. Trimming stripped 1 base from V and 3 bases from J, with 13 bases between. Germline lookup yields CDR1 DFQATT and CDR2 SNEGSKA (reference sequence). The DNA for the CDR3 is TGCAGTGCTAGAGGTGGGATTCGGGTCAATCAGCCCCAGCATTTT. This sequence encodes CSARGGIRVNQPQHF.

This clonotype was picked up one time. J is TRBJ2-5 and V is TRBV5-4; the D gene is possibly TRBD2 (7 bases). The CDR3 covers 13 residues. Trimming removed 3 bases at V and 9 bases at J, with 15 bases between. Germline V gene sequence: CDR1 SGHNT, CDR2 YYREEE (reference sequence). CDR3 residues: CASSYMEGGAQYF. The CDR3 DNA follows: TGTGCCAGCAGCTATATGGAGGGGGGGGCCCAGTACTTC.

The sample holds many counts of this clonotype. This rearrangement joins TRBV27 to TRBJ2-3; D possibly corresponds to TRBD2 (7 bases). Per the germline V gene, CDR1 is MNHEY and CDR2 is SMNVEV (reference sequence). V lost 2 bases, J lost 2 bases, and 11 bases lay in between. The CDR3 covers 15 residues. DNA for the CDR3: TGTGCCAGCAGTTTAAGGGGGGGAACCACAGATACGCAGTATTTT. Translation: CASSLRGGTTDTQYF.

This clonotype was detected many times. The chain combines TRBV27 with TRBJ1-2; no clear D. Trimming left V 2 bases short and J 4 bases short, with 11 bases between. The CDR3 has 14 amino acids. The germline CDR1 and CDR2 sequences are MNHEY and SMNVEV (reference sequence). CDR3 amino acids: CASSLPGNPYGYTF. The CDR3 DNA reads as TGTGCCAGCAGTTTACCTGGGAACCCCTATGGCTACACCTTC.

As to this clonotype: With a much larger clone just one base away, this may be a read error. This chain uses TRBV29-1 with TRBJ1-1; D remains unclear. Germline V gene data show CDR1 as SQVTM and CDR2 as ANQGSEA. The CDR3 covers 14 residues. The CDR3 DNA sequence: TGCAGCGTGACCCGTCGAAGGGCTAACACTGGAGCTTTCTTT. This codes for CSVTRRRANTGAFF.

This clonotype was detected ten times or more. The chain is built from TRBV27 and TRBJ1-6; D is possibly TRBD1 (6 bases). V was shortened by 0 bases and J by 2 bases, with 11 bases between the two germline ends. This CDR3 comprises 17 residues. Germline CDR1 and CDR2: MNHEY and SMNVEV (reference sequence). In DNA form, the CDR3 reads TGTGCCAGCAGTTTATCCGGGGGGCTGCCCTATAATTCACCCCTCCACTTT. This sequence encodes CASSLSGGLPYNSPLHF.

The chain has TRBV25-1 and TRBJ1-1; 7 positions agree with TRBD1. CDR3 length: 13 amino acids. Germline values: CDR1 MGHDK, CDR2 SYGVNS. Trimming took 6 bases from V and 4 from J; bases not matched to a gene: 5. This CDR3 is CASREGAGTEAFF. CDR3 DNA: TGTGCCAGCAGGGAGGGGGCGGGCACTGAAGCTTTCTTT.

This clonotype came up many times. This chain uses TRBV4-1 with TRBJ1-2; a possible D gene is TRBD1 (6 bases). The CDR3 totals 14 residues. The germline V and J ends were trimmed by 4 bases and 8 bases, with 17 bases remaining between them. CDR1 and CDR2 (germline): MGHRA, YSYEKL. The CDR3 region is CASSLQGSSRGYTF. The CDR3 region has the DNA TGCGCCAGCAGCCTTCAGGGGAGCTCTCGGGGCTACACCTTC.

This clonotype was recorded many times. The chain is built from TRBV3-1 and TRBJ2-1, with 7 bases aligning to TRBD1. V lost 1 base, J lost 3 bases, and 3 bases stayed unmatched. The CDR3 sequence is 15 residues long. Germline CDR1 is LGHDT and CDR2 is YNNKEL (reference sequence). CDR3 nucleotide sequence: TGTGCCAGCAGCCAAGCGGGACAGTACTACAATGAGCAGTTCTTC. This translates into CASSQAGQYYNEQFF.

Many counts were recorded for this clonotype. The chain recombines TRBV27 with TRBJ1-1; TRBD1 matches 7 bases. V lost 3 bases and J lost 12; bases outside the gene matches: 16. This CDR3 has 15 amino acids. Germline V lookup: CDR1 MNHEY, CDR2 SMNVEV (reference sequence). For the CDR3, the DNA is TGTGCCAGCAGTTTCGACCCGGGACAGTTTCTGAAAACTTTCTTT. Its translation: CASSFDPGQFLKTFF.

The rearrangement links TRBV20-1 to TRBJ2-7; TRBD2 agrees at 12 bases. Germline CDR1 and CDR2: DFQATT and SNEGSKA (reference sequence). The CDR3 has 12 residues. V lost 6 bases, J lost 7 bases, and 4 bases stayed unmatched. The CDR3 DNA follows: TGCAGTGCGAAAACTAGCGGGGGGGAGCAGTACTTC. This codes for CSAKTSGGEQYF.

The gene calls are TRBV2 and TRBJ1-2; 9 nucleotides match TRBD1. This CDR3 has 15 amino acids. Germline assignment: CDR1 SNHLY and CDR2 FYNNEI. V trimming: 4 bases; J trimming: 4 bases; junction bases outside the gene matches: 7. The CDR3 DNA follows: TGTGCCAGCAGTGTGGAACAGGGGGCTGGCTATGGCTACACCTTC. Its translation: CASSVEQGAGYGYTF.

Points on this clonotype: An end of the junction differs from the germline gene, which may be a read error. The CDR3 nucleotides read TGTGCCAGCAGTTACGGGGGACCCCAAGGGACCCAGTACTTC. It codes for CASSYGGPQGTQYF. The V and J genes are TRBV6-5 and TRBJ2-5; D may match TRBD1 or TRBD2 (5 bases each). The CDR3 spans 14 residues. CDR1 is MNHEY and CDR2 is SVGAGI in the germline V gene.

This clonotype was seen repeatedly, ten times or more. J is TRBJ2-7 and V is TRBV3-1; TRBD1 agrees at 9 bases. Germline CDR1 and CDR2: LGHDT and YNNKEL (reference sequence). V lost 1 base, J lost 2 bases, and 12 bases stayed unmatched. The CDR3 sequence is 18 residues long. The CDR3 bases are TGTGCCAGCAGCCAAGGTTGGATGACAGGGGGGAGCCCCTACGAGCAGTACTTC. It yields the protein CASSQGWMTGGSPYEQYF.

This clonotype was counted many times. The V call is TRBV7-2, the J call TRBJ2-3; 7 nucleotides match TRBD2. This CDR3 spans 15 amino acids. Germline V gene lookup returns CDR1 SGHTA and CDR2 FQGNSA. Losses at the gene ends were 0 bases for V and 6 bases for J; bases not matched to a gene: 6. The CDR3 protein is CASSLAGLAADTQYF. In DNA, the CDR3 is TGTGCCAGCAGCTTAGCAGGTCTAGCGGCCGATACGCAGTATTTT. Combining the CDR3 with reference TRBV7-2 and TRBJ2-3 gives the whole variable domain GAGVSQSPSNKVTEKGKDVELRCDPISGHTALYWYRQSLGQGLEFLIYFQGNSAPDKSGLPSDRFSAERTGGSVSTLTIQRTQQEDSAVYLCASSLAGLAADTQYFGPGTRLTVL.

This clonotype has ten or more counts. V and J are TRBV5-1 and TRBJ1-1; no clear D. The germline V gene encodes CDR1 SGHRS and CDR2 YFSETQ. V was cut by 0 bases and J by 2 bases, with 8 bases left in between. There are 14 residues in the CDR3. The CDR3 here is CASSLDSTNTEAFF. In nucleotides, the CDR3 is TGCGCCAGCAGCTTGGACAGCACCAACACTGAAGCTTTCTTT.

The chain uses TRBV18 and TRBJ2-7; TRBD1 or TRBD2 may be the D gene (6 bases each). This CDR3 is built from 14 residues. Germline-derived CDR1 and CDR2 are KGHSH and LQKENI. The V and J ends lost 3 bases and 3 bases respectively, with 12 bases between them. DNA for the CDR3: TGTGCCAGCTCACCGCGGGACACCCTCTACGAGCAGTACTTC. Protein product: CASSPRDTLYEQYF.

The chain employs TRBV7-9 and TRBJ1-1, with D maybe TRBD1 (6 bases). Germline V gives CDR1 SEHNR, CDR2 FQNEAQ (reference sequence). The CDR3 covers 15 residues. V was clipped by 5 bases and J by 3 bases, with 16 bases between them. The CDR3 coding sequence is TGTGCCAGCAGCCCCCGGAGGGAGGGGGACACTGAAGCTTTCTTT. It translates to CASSPRREGDTEAFF.

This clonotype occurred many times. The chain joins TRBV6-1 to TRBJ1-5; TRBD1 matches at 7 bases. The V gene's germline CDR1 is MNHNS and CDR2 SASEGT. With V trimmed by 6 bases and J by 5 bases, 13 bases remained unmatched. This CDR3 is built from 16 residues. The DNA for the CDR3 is TGTGCCAGCAGGCACAGGGGATTTAATAATGATCAGCCCCAGCATTTT. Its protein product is CASRHRGFNNDQPQHF.

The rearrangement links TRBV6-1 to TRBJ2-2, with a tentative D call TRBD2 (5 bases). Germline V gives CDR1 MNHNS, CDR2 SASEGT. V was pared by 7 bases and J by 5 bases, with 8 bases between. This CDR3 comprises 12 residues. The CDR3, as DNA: TGTGCCAGCAAGACGGGGACCGGGGAGCTGTTTTTT. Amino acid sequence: CASKTGTGELFF.

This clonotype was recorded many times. CDR3 loop: CASSQDPGGVPEAFF. The CDR3 DNA reads as TGTGCCAGCAGCCAGGACCCGGGGGGGGTCCCTGAAGCTTTCTTT. The chain recombines TRBV3-1 with TRBJ1-1; maybe TRBD1 (5 bases). Germline V gene lookup returns CDR1 LGHDT and CDR2 YNNKEL (reference sequence). V lost 3 bases and J 6 bases, leaving 17 bases between the germline ends. This CDR3 contains 15 residues.

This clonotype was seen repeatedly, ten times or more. CDR3 loop: CSARDGGQQETQYF. Written as DNA, the CDR3 is TGCAGTGCTAGAGATGGGGGCCAACAAGAGACCCAGTACTTC. The V gene is TRBV20-1, the J gene TRBJ2-5; D is possibly TRBD1 (6 bases). V lost 0 bases and J lost 2, with 10 bases in between. The CDR3 extends over 14 amino acids. The germline V gene has CDR1 DFQATT and CDR2 SNEGSKA (reference sequence).

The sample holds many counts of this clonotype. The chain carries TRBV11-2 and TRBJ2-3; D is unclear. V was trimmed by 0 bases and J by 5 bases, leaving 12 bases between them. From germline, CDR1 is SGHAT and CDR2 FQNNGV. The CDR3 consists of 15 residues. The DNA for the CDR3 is TGTGCCAGCAGCTTAGAAGGGCTATACCAAGATACGCAGTATTTT. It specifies CASSLEGLYQDTQYF.